The 25 T cell receptor beta chains below were found in one sample sequenced in a study of cytomegalovirus exposure and HLA in healthy donors. The PCR had 60 Vbeta and 13 Jbeta primers. The protocol was immunoSEQ multiplex PCR, while the TCRdb copy is restricted to in-frame clones and leaves out a portion. The repertoire has under 250,000 clones, around 85% of them found once; the top ten carry under 3%. The material sequenced was PBMCs. These receptors came from a woman between 50 and 59 years old in good health and CMV-seronegative.

The rearrangement uses TRBV11-2 and TRBJ1-1, with 7 bases matching TRBD1. With 5 bases clipped from V and 7 bases from J, the junction kept 7 bases outside the gene matches. This CDR3 has 13 residues. Germline values: CDR1 SGHAT, CDR2 FQNNGV. CDR3 nucleotide sequence: TGTGCCAGCAGCCCCCGACAGGGCATTGAAGCTTTCTTT. The encoded protein is CASSPRQGIEAFF.

The chain has TRBV11-3 and TRBJ2-2; D is uncertain. Per germline, CDR1 SGHNT and CDR2 YENEEA. With 3 bases removed from V and 5 bases from J, the gap between germline ends came to 7 bases. This CDR3 contains 13 residues. This CDR3 is CASSFFRTGELFF. CDR3 in DNA: TGTGCCAGCAGCTTTTTCCGGACCGGGGAGCTGTTTTTT.

The chain links TRBV6-5 to TRBJ2-2, with D uncertain. The CDR3 contains 13 residues. V was clipped by 5 bases and J by 4 bases, with 8 bases between them. The germline gives CDR1 MNHEY, CDR2 SVGAGI. The CDR3 sequence is CASSPPVTGELFF. CDR3 sequence (DNA): TGTGCCAGCAGTCCCCCCGTCACCGGGGAGCTGTTTTTT.

V and J are TRBV7-2 and TRBJ2-7, with 10 bases fitting TRBD1. CDR1 is SGHTA, CDR2 FQGNSA, per germline. Trimming removed 3 bases from V and 4 bases from J; junction bases left unmatched: 3. The CDR3 runs 14 residues. In DNA, the CDR3 is TGTGCCAGCAGCTTCGGGACAGGGGTGTACGAGCAGTACTTC. Amino acids: CASSFGTGVYEQYF.

The chain uses TRBV12-5 and TRBJ2-1; 8 bases map to TRBD2. There are 18 residues in the CDR3. The ends lost 5 bases at V and 5 bases at J; junction bases unmatched: 17. Germline V gives CDR1 LGHNT, CDR2 FRNRAP. The CDR3 DNA follows: TGTGCTAGTGGTCCCCTAGTTGCTGCGGGAGGTTCACACAATGAGCAGTTCTTC. Its protein product is CASGPLVAAGGSHNEQFF.

The chain employs TRBV5-4 and TRBJ2-3, with 7 nucleotides matching TRBD2. Trimming took 0 bases from V and 5 from J; bases not matched to a gene: 3. The CDR3 consists of 14 residues. CDR1 and CDR2 (germline): SGHNT, YYREEE (reference sequence). This CDR3 reads CASSLGLALDTQYF. DNA of the CDR3: TGTGCCAGCAGCTTGGGACTAGCTTTAGATACGCAGTATTTT. The whole variable domain, remainder taken from reference TRBV5-4 and TRBJ2-3, is ETGVTQSPTHLIKTRGQQVTLRCSSQSGHNTVSWYQQALGQGPQFIFQYYREEENGRGNFPPRFSGLQFPNYSSELNVNALELDDSALYLCASSLGLALDTQYFGPGTRLTVL.

The sample holds one count of this clone. The gene calls are TRBV7-2 and TRBJ2-1; TRBD2 agrees at 8 bases. Losses at the gene ends were 4 bases for V and 1 base for J; bases not matched to a gene: 6. The CDR3 has 16 amino acids. In germline, CDR1 is SGHTA, CDR2 FQGNSA. The CDR3 DNA reads as TGTGCCAGCAGCTCCCACGGCGGGGGGTCCTACAATGAGCAGTTCTTC. This gives the protein CASSSHGGGSYNEQFF.

The V call is TRBV30, the J call TRBJ1-5, with 8 bases aligning to TRBD1. CDR1 is GTSNPN, CDR2 SVGIG, per germline (reference sequence). The ends lost 4 bases at V and 4 bases at J; junction bases unmatched: 6. This CDR3 region has 14 residues. Written as DNA, the CDR3 is TGTGCCTGGACGAGGACAGGGAGGAATCAGCCCCAGCATTTT. This sequence encodes CAWTRTGRNQPQHF. The whole variable domain, filled in from reference TRBV30 and TRBJ1-5, reads SQTIHQWPATLVQPVGSPLSLECTVEGTSNPNLYWYRQAAGRGLQLLFYSVGIGQISSEVPQNLSASRPQDRQFILSSKKLLLSDSGFYLCAWTRTGRNQPQHFGDGTRLSIL.

V and J are TRBV6-5 and TRBJ1-2, with D possibly TRBD1 on 6 matching bases. The CDR3 totals 13 residues. Germline CDR1 and CDR2: MNHEY and SVGAGI. The V gene lost 5 bases and the J gene lost 7 bases, with 14 bases spanning the gap. CDR3 protein: CASSPRGYRGYTF. The DNA of the CDR3 is TGTGCCAGCAGTCCCAGGGGTTATCGTGGCTACACCTTC.

The genes are TRBV10-2 and TRBJ2-7; D unclear. The V and J ends lost 4 bases and 2 bases respectively, with 9 bases between them. In germline, CDR1 is WSHSY, CDR2 SAAADI. The CDR3 has 13 residues. As DNA, the CDR3 is TGCGCCAGCAGTGCTCAGCGAACCTACGAGCAGTACTTC. Its translation: CASSAQRTYEQYF.

The chain carries TRBV28 and TRBJ2-1, with TRBD1 identical over 9 bases. V shed 5 bases and J 0 bases; nucleotides not matched to a gene: 5. The V gene's germline CDR1 is MDHEN and CDR2 SYDVKM. The CDR3 is made up of 16 amino acids. In DNA, the CDR3 is TGTGCCAGCAGTGGGGGGACAGGGATCTCCTACAATGAGCAGTTCTTC. Encoded protein: CASSGGTGISYNEQFF.

The CDR3 DNA reads TGTGCCAGCACGGTAGCGGGTCCTCCCTACGAGCAGTACTTC. It specifies CASTVAGPPYEQYF. This sequence joins TRBV28 and TRBJ2-7; 7 bases align to TRBD2. The V gene end was trimmed by 7 bases and the J gene end by 2 bases; junction bases not matched to a gene: 8. This CDR3 comprises 14 residues. The germline V gene encodes CDR1 MDHEN and CDR2 SYDVKM.

V gene TRBV7-2 combines with J gene TRBJ2-3; D is perhaps TRBD2 (6 bases). CDR3 length: 17 amino acids. Trimming removed 1 base from V and 8 bases from J, with 22 bases in between. CDR1 is SGHTA and CDR2 is FQGNSA in the germline V gene. CDR3 DNA sequence: TGTGCCAGCAGCTTAGGGGGACTCCTCGAAGACTCCGCTACGCAGTATTTT. The encoded protein is CASSLGGLLEDSATQYF.

This clone occurred a few times. This sequence joins TRBV28 and TRBJ2-7; a weak D match, TRBD1 (7 bases). Trimming cost V 4 bases and J 1 base, with 17 bases left between them. The length of the CDR3 is 16 residues. Germline CDR1 and CDR2: MDHEN and SYDVKM. CDR3 coding DNA: TGTGCCAGCAGTTCGGCGGGACAGCTGATATCCTACGAGCAGTACTTC. This sequence encodes CASSSAGQLISYEQYF.

The V and J genes are TRBV19 and TRBJ2-2; 9 nucleotides line up with TRBD1. Germline CDR1 and CDR2: LNHDA and SQIVND (reference sequence). This CDR3 is 17 amino acids long. The V gene end was trimmed by 4 bases and the J gene end by 5 bases; junction bases not matched to a gene: 11. Here the CDR3 DNA reads TGTGCCAGTAGTAGGATACCGGGACAGGGCATAACCGGGGAGCTGTTTTTT. Protein sequence: CASSRIPGQGITGELFF.

This clone was observed a single time. The chain uses TRBV7-8 and TRBJ2-3; 9 bases agree with TRBD1. CDR3 size: 16 residues. Germline assignment: CDR1 SGHVS and CDR2 FQNEAQ. The junction had 15 bases not matched to a gene; V was cut back by 3 bases and J by 11 bases. The CDR3 protein is CASSFRDRVGPLGQYF. DNA of the CDR3: TGTGCCAGCAGCTTTAGGGACAGGGTAGGCCCCCTTGGGCAGTATTTT.

This rearrangement joins TRBV7-9 to TRBJ2-1, with TRBD2 matching 7 bases. The CDR3 spans 15 residues. Germline CDR1 is SEHNR and CDR2 is FQNEAQ (reference sequence). J gave up 6 bases and V 2 bases, and 7 bases lay outside the gene matches. The CDR3 here is CASSLFREATNEQFF. Here the CDR3 DNA reads TGTGCCAGCAGCTTATTCCGGGAGGCTACCAATGAGCAGTTCTTC.

The chain links TRBV28 to TRBJ2-5; tentatively, D is TRBD2 (7 bases). V was shortened by 1 base and J by 2 bases, with 11 bases between the two germline ends. This CDR3 spans 15 amino acids. The V gene's germline CDR1 is MDHEN and CDR2 SYDVKM. The CDR3 protein is CASSLSGGRQETQYF. CDR3 coding DNA: TGTGCCAGCAGTTTATCCGGGGGGCGGCAAGAGACCCAGTACTTC.

The chain carries TRBV28 and TRBJ2-4, with 7 bases matching TRBD2. The CDR3 spans 15 residues. Germline CDR1 reads MDHEN; CDR2 reads SYDVKM. The junction had 4 bases not matched to a gene; V was cut back by 1 base and J by 4 bases. CDR3 nucleotide sequence: TGTGCCAGCAGTTTATCTTTGGGGGGGAAAAACATTCAGTACTTC. This sequence encodes CASSLSLGGKNIQYF.

The chain uses TRBV19 and TRBJ2-1, with 16 bases that match TRBD2. Germline V gene lookup returns CDR1 LNHDA and CDR2 SQIVND (reference sequence). V lost 5 bases and J lost 3; bases outside the gene matches: 10. The CDR3 covers 19 residues. The CDR3, as DNA: TGTGCCAGTAGTCCACTGGGACTAGCGGGAGGGCGTGGCTACAATGAGCAGTTCTTC. Translation gives CASSPLGLAGGRGYNEQFF.

The rearrangement joins TRBV27 to TRBJ2-7, with TRBD2 as a possible D gene (6 bases). V gave up 5 bases and J gave up 3 bases, with 11 bases separating them. This CDR3 region has 13 residues. Germline loops: CDR1 MNHEY, CDR2 SMNVEV (reference sequence). This chain's CDR3 is CASSPGTYYEQYF. CDR3 in DNA: TGTGCCAGCAGTCCCGGGACTTACTACGAGCAGTACTTC.

This clone appeared a single time. The chain carries TRBV5-1 and TRBJ2-1; maybe TRBD2 (5 bases). Germline-derived CDR1 and CDR2 are SGHRS and YFSETQ. The CDR3 sequence is 16 residues long. V lost 4 bases and J 0 bases, leaving 14 bases between the germline ends. The CDR3 DNA reads as TGCGCCAGCAGCCGGGAAGCTAGGATCTCCTACAATGAGCAGTTCTTC. It specifies CASSREARISYNEQFF.

A few counts support this clone. The chain carries TRBV4-1 and TRBJ1-5; D is unresolved. The germline CDR1 and CDR2 sequences are MGHRA and YSYEKL. Trimming removed 0 bases from V and 7 bases from J, with 13 bases in between. The CDR3 contains 15 residues. The DNA of the CDR3 is TGCGCCAGCAGCCAAGATGGCGTCTCCGGGCAGCCCCAGCATTTT. Its translation is CASSQDGVSGQPQHF.

V gene TRBV11-2 combines with J gene TRBJ1-5; D possibly corresponds to TRBD1 (5 bases). CDR3 length equals 15 residues. The V and J ends lost 1 base and 3 bases respectively, with 10 bases between them. Germline values: CDR1 SGHAT, CDR2 FQNNGV. CDR3 amino acids: CASSLGQGNNQPQHF. In DNA form, the CDR3 reads TGTGCCAGCAGCTTAGGGCAGGGCAACAATCAGCCCCAGCATTTT.

This chain links TRBV19 with TRBJ2-1; 8 bases line up with TRBD2. Germline lookup yields CDR1 LNHDA and CDR2 SQIVND (reference sequence). This CDR3 comprises 16 residues. V lost 4 bases and J lost 7; bases outside the gene matches: 12. The CDR3 loop is CASSTRTSIGENEQFF. The CDR3 DNA sequence: TGTGCCAGTAGTACAAGGACTAGCATAGGGGAGAATGAGCAGTTCTTC. Full variable domain (outside the CDR3, taken from reference TRBV19 and TRBJ2-1): DGGITQSPKYLFRKEGQNVTLSCEQNLNHDAMYWYRQDPGQGLRLIYYSQIVNDFQKGDIAEGYSVSREKKESFPLTVTSAQKNPTAFYLCASSTRTSIGENEQFFGPGTRLTVL.